Sequencing of this T cell receptor (beta chain) was carried out in a study of OX40 agonist ivuxolimab in advanced cancers. Study background: The study enrolled dose-escalation patients with hepatocellular carcinoma, melanoma, renal cell or head and neck cancer.

The CDR3 sequence is 15 residues long. Germline CDR1 MGHRA, CDR2 YSYEKL. V lost 7 bases, J lost 6 bases, and 6 bases stayed unmatched. Individuals having autoimmune disease history or systemic immunosuppression were not enrolled. Sequenced by immunoSEQ multiplex PCR; TCRdb stores in-frame clones only, minus some. The table records about 73,000 clones, roughly 90% of them present only once. The study's findings and limits: CD4+ and CD8+ T cells in blood underwent clonal expansion by week 6 at 0.1 to 3.0 mg/kg.

Comment on this clone: As yet, its antigen is unknown.

V is TRBV4-1 and J is TRBJ2-1; 13 nucleotides align to TRBD2. Sequenced here: CD4+ or CD8+ T cells sorted from blood, sampled in a trial of the OX40 agonist ivuxolimab. This sequence originates from an adult with an advanced solid tumor such as melanoma, head and neck, liver or kidney cancer. The CDR3 bases are TGCGCCAGCACCCTGACTAGCGGGGGGACCAATGAGCAGTTCTTC. It translates to CASTLTSGGTNEQFF.